This section outlines one T cell receptor beta chain sequence together with its context. Its antigen remains unknown. The data were obtained in a study of T cell responses to AZD1222 COVID-19 vaccine. Overall study findings and caveats: Across spike, vaccine-associated CD4 TCRs were found, dominant at 160-218 and 743-854. Nearly half of spike-specific TCRs reportedly target unmutated variant regions. Donors were mostly white British, more females; clonal diversity possibly underestimated.

The CDR3 runs 14 residues. The germline V gene has CDR1 SGDLS and CDR2 YYNGEE. The V end lost 6 bases, the J end lost 4 bases, and 13 bases lay between the germline ends. Produced via immunoSEQ multiplex PCR; TCRdb's table is partial and in-frame only. In the table there are fewer than 150,000 clones, around 87% of which are singletons. The material sequenced was peripheral blood, taken on day 0 of AZD1222 vaccination. The chain joins TRBV9 to TRBJ1-4; D call uncertain. The sequence was collected from an adult in good health. The chain's CDR3 is CASTPFGSNEKLFF. In DNA form, the CDR3 reads TGTGCCAGCACCCCATTTGGGAGTAATGAAAAACTGTTTTTT.